This T cell receptor (beta chain) was captured by sequencing in a study of T cells in Graves' hyperthyroidism and ophthalmopathy. Findings and caveats of the study: Stable hyperthyroidism was separated from ophthalmopathy by a model based on 13 V-J features. The blood repertoire included most of the expanded thyroid clonotypes above 0.001.

Amplification of TCR beta CDR3 regions used RNA as the template. Initially, a first-round RT-PCR of the TCR CDR3 employed the HTBI primer set. TCRdb re-called the multiplex PCR reads through MiXCR, storing one row per CDR3 protein. Of around 300,000 distinct CDR3 sequences listed, around 13% were seen once; the top ten hold 7.9%. A few counts support this clonotype. Its antigen remains unknown. Per germline, CDR1 SGHVS and CDR2 FNYEAQ. The CDR3 is 15 residues long. With 5 bases clipped from V and 6 bases from J, the junction kept 10 bases outside the gene matches. The sequence came from a woman aged 40 to 50 with Graves' hyperthyroidism. V is TRBV7-6 and J is TRBJ2-7, with 10 bases identical to TRBD2. Sequenced sample: blood. The CDR3 protein is CASSQSSGSSSEQYF. In nucleotides, the CDR3 is TGTGCCAGCAGCCAATCTAGCGGGAGTTCGTCCGAGCAGTACTTC.